The 5 T cell receptor beta chains below all came from one sample that was sequenced in a study of blood T cell repertoires in COVID-19 (dated by TCRdb to about 2020). Library preparation was by the immunoSEQ multiplex PCR assay. TCRdb obtained this table from immuneACCESS and retained in-frame rearrangements with V and J assigned. These tables miss some clones; where compared with another copy, unresolved V genes account for less than half of the shortfall, and the remainder is unexplained. This sample is represented by hundreds of thousands of clones; 70% to 90% of them were singletons. The top ten constitute 0.95% to 1.5% of the sample. Material: PBMCs or T cells enriched from blood (not recorded which). These receptors originate from a woman aged 40-49 years with acute COVID-19.

The chain employs TRBV9 and TRBJ1-4; D ambiguous. The length of the CDR3 is 16 residues. Germline CDR1 reads SGDLS; CDR2 reads YYNGEE. The V gene lost 2 bases and the J gene lost 7 bases, with 18 bases spanning the gap. The CDR3 nucleotides read TGTGCCAGCAGCGTCAGCGGGTGGACGGGCGCTGAAAAACTGTTTTTT. This gives the protein CASSVSGWTGAEKLFF.

The J gene is TRBJ2-5, the V gene TRBV5-1; D remains unclear. The CDR3 covers 14 residues. Trimming left V 0 bases short and J 1 base short, with 7 bases between. Looked up from germline, CDR1 is SGHRS and CDR2 is YFSETQ. The CDR3 region has the DNA TGCGCCAGCAGCTTGGCGTCAGGCCAAGAGACCCAGTACTTC. Residues: CASSLASGQETQYF.

This clone was found once. J is TRBJ2-7 and V is TRBV24-1; 10 nucleotides line up with TRBD2. CDR1 is KGHDR, CDR2 SFDVKD, per germline. V gave up 9 bases and J gave up 7 bases; unmatched junction bases: 14. The CDR3 is 15 amino acids. The CDR3: CATLGASGSSGEQYV. The CDR3 nucleotides read TGTGCCACCCTCGGGGCTAGCGGGAGTTCGGGAGAGCAGTACGTC.

This chain links TRBV19 with TRBJ1-2; the match to TRBD1 covers 7 bases. The junction had 5 bases not matched to a gene; V was cut back by 7 bases and J by 0 bases. The CDR3 loop spans 14 amino acids. Germline V CDR1 and CDR2: LNHDA, SQIVND (reference sequence). This chain's CDR3 is CASNRGASNYGYTF. The CDR3 DNA sequence: TGTGCCAGTAACAGGGGCGCCTCTAACTATGGCTACACCTTC.

The chain links TRBV11-3 to TRBJ2-3, with 10 nucleotides matching TRBD2. This CDR3 region has 16 residues. Trimming cost V 1 base and J 5 bases; bases outside gene matches: 6. Germline values: CDR1 SGHNT, CDR2 YENEEA. CDR3 protein: CASSLGASGRGDTQYF. In DNA, the CDR3 is TGTGCCAGCAGCTTAGGGGCTAGCGGGAGAGGAGATACGCAGTATTTT.